The clone carrying this TCR beta chain showed up just once. Its target is not known. The sample comes from a study of PD-1 blockade in classical Hodgkin lymphoma. Autologous stem cell transplantation was followed by relapse in every patient, and brentuximab vedotin exposure varied. Patients had relapsed/refractory classical Hodgkin lymphoma with complete response, partial response or progressive disease as best response. Study-level findings and limits: The diversity seen at baseline in complete responders resembled that of newly diagnosed patients. Healthy donors were reported to have higher baseline TCR diversity than newly diagnosed patients. Significantly greater TCR diversity emerged by C4D1 in CD4+ cells but not CD8+ cells.

Method: immunoSEQ multiplex PCR; TCRdb's copy keeps in-frame clones and lacks some. The sample holds more than 90,000 clones; roughly 79% are singletons and the top ten take 16%. Specimen: peripheral blood mononuclear cells (PBMCs), collected before the second cycle of nivolumab. The TCR sequence derives from a human donor with classical Hodgkin lymphoma.

CDR3: CASSETWDSPLHF. As DNA, the CDR3 is TGTGCCAGCAGCGAGACCTGGGACTCACCCCTCCACTTT. The chain uses TRBV9 and TRBJ1-6; tentatively, D is TRBD1 (5 bases). The ends were cut back, 3 bases at V and 10 bases at J, with 11 bases in the middle. From germline, CDR1 is SGDLS and CDR2 YYNGEE. This CDR3 region has 13 residues. Full variable domain (outside the CDR3, taken from reference TRBV9 and TRBJ1-6): DSGVTQTPKHLITATGQRVTLRCSPRSGDLSVYWYQQSLDQGLQFLIQYYNGEERAKGNILERFSAQQFPDLHSELNLSSLELGDSALYFCASSETWDSPLHFGNGTRLTVT.